This T cell receptor (beta chain) is drawn from a study of blood T cell repertoires in COVID-19. Study details: T cells, B-cell-depleted T cells, or PBMCs provided the cDNA or gDNA that served as material.

Germline values: CDR1 LNHDA, CDR2 SQIVND (reference sequence). This CDR3 comprises 16 residues. Trimming stripped 5 bases from V and 8 bases from J, with 21 bases between. Sequencing was performed with immunoSEQ multiplex PCR; in TCRdb, only in-frame clones are kept and a portion is missing. The sample shows about 330,000 clones, 86% of them seen only once. The material sequenced was PBMCs or T cells enriched from blood (not recorded which). This chain links TRBV19 with TRBJ2-2; possible D gene TRBD2, 6 bases. The receptor's source is a woman aged 18-29 years who had recovered from COVID-19. CDR3 nucleotides: TGTGCCAGTAGTCCCCTCAAGACTAGGCGAAGGGGGGAGCTGTTTTTT. Its translation is CASSPLKTRRRGELFF.